This is a list of T cell receptor beta chains from one sample in a study of T cells after yellow fever vaccination. MiXCR was run by TCRdb on the 5' RACE reads, yielding one entry per CDR3 protein. This sample yields under 200,000 distinct CDR3 sequences, of which about 7% are seen a single time; more than 2.5% belongs to the top ten. This specimen consisted of CD4+ T cells sorted from PBMCs, obtained about 5 days after the first yellow fever vaccination. Receptors originate from a man aged 18 to 30 who received the YFV17D yellow fever vaccine. The CDR3 runs from the conserved cysteine through the conserved F or W. Fields, in order: V gene, J gene, clone size, D gene, CDR3 DNA, CDR3 protein. D genes are given only for firm matches. Rows may omit the clone size; those that give it use once, few, many or a size class.

TRBV3-1	TRBJ2-2	.	.	TGTGCCAGCAGGACTTTGGGGGGGGAGCTGTTTTTT	CASRTLGGELFF
TRBV3-1	TRBJ1-1	.	TRBD1	TGTGCCAGCAGCCAAGAAGGGACAGGGGCTGAAGCTTTCTTT	CASSQEGTGAEAFF
TRBV7-2	TRBJ2-1	many	.	TGTGCCAGCAGCTTAGTTAGCGGCTCCTACAATGAGCAGTTCTTC	CASSLVSGSYNEQFF
TRBV27	TRBJ1-4	.	TRBD1	TGTGCCAGCAGCCGTGACAGGGGGAATGAAAAACTGTTTTTT	CASSRDRGNEKLFF
TRBV6-2/TRBV6-3	TRBJ2-5	few	TRBD2	TGTGCCAGCAACTCCGGGAGGGAGACCCAGTACTTC	CASNSGRETQYF
TRBV11-1	TRBJ2-7	many	TRBD1	TGTGCCAGCAGCTTTGTCGGACAGGACTACGAGCAGTACTTC	CASSFVGQDYEQYF
TRBV7-8	TRBJ1-2	.	.	TGTGCCAGCAGCTTCGAACCCGGGGGCGTCGGCTACACCTTC	CASSFEPGGVGYTF
TRBV28	TRBJ2-6	many	.	TGTGCCAGCAGTCTCGGTCGGCACGGGGTTGGGGCCAACGTCCTGACTTTC	CASSLGRHGVGANVLTF
TRBV19	TRBJ1-2	few	.	TGTGCCAGTAGTATGCTTCGGGGGCTCGGCTACACCTTC	CASSMLRGLGYTF
TRBV4-3	TRBJ2-4	many	TRBD2	TGCGCCAGCAGCCAAGATTCAACCGGGACTACCGACATTCAGTACTTC	CASSQDSTGTTDIQYF
TRBV3-1	TRBJ2-7	many	.	TGTGCCAGCAGCCAAGATGGGAGCAGTTCCTACGAGCAGTACTTC	CASSQDGSSSYEQYF
TRBV12-3/TRBV12-4	TRBJ1-1	many	.	TGTGCCAGCAGCCGAGAAAGGGGCACTGAAGCTTTCTTT	CASSRERGTEAFF
TRBV12-3/TRBV12-4	TRBJ1-2	many	.	TGTGCCAGCAGAGCGACAGCAGAATCCTATGGCTACACCTTC	CASRATAESYGYTF
TRBV11-2	TRBJ2-2	.	TRBD2	TGTGCCAGCAGCTCCAGACTAGCGGGGACCGGGGAGCTGTTTTTT	CASSSRLAGTGELFF